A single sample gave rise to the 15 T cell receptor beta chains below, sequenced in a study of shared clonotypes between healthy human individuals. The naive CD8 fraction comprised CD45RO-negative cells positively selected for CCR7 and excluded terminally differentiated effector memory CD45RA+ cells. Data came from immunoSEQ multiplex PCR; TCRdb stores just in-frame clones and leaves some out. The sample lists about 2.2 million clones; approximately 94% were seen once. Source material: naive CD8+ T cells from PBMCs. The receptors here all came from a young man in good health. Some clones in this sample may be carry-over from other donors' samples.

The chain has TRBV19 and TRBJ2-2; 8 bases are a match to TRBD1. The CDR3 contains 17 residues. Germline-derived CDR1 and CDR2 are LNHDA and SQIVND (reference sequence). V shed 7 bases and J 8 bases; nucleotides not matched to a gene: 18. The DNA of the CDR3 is TGTGCCAGTACCCACCTACCTATTGGACAGGGCCTAGGGGAGCTGTTTTTT. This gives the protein CASTHLPIGQGLGELFF.

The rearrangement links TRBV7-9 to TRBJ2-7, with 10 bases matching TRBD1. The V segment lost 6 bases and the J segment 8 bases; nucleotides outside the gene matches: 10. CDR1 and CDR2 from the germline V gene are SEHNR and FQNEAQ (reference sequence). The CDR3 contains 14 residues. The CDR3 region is CASRAGTGEVQQYF. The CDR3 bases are TGTGCCAGCAGAGCCGGGACAGGGGAAGTCCAGCAGTACTTC.

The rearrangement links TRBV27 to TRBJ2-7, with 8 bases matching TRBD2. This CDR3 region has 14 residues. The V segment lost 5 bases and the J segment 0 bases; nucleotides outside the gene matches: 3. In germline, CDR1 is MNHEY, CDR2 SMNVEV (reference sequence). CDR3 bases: TGTGCCAGCAGTGTAGCGGGGAGCTCCTACGAGCAGTACTTC. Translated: CASSVAGSSYEQYF.

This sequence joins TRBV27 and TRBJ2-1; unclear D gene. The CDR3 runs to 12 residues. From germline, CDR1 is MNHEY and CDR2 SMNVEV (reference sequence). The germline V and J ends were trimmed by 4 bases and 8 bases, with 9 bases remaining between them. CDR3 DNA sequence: TGTGCCAGCAGTTCAGATATTGATGAGCAGTTCTTC. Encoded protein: CASSSDIDEQFF.

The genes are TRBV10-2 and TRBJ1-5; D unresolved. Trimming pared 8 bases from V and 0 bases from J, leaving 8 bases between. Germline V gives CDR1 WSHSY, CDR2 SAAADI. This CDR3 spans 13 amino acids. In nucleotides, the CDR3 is TGCGCCAGCTGCCTGAATAGCAATCAGCCCCAGCATTTT. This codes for CASCLNSNQPQHF.

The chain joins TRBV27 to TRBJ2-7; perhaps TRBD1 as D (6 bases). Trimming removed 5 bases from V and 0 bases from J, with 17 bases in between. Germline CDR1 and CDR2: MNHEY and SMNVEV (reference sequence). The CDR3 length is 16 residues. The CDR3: CASSPSWTAFSYEQYF. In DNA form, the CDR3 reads TGTGCCAGCAGTCCCTCCTGGACAGCCTTCTCCTACGAGCAGTACTTC.

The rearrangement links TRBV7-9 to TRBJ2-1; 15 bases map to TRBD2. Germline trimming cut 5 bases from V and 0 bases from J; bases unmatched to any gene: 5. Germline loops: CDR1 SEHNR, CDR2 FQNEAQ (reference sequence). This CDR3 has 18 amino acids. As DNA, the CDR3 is TGTGCCAGCAGCCCAACGGGACTAGCGGGAGGCTCCTACAATGAGCAGTTCTTC. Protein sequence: CASSPTGLAGGSYNEQFF.

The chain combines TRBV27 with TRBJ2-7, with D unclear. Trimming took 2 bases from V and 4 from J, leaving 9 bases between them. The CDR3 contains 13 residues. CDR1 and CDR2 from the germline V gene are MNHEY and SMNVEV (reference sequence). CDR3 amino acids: CASSLEGPYEQYF. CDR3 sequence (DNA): TGTGCCAGCAGTTTAGAAGGTCCGTACGAGCAGTACTTC.

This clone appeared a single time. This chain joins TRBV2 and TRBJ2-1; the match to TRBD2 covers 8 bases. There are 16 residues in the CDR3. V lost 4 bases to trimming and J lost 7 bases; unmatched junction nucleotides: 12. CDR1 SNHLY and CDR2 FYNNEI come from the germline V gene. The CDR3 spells CASSASGTRLGNEQFF. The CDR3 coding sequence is TGTGCCAGCAGTGCTTCCGGGACTAGGCTGGGGAATGAGCAGTTCTTC.

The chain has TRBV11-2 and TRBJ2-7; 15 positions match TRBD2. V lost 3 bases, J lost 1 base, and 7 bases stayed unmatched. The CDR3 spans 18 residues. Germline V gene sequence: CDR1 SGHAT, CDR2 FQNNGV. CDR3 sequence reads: CASSFPFGTSGRSYEQYF. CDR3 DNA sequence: TGTGCCAGCAGCTTTCCCTTCGGGACTAGCGGGAGGTCCTACGAGCAGTACTTC.

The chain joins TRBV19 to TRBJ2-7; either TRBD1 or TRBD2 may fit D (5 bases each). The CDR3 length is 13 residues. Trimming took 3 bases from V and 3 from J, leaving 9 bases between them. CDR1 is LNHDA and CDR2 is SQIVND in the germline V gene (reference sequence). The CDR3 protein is CASSIQGDYEQYF. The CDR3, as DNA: TGTGCCAGTAGTATTCAGGGAGACTACGAGCAGTACTTC.

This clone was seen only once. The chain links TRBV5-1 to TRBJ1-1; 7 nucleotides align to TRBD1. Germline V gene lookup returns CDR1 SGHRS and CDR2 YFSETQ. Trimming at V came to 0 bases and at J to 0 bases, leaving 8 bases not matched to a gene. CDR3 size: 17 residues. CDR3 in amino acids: CASSLGETGSVNTEAFF. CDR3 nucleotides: TGCGCCAGCAGCTTGGGAGAGACAGGGTCGGTGAACACTGAAGCTTTCTTT.

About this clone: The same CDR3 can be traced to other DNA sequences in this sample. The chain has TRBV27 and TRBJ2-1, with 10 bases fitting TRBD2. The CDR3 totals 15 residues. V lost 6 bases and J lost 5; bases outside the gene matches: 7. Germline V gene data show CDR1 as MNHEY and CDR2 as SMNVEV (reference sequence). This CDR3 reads CASSPRLAGNNEQFF. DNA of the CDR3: TGTGCCAGCAGCCCTCGACTAGCGGGTAACAATGAGCAGTTCTTC.

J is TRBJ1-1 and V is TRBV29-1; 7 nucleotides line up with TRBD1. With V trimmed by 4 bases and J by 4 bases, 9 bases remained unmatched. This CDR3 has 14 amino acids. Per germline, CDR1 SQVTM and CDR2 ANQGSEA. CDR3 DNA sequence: TGCAGCGTTGCGGGGACAGTTTTGGCCACTGAAGCTTTCTTT. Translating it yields CSVAGTVLATEAFF.

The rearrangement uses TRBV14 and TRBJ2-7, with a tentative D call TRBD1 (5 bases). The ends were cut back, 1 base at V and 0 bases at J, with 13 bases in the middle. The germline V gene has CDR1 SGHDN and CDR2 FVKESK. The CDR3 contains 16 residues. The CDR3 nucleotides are TGTGCCAGCAGCCAAGTTGACAGACCCTACTCCTACGAGCAGTACTTC. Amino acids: CASSQVDRPYSYEQYF.